Listed below are T cell receptor beta chains from one sample, sequenced in a study of blood T cell repertoires in COVID-19. The table came from immunoSEQ multiplex PCR; TCRdb's copy has only in-frame clones and leaves some out. The sample has more than 120,000 clones, more than 70% seen once; the top ten hold 1.5% to 2%. The specimen was peripheral blood. The receptors here all came from a human donor in a cohort sampled during active COVID-19. CDR3s include the opening cysteine and the closing phenylalanine or tryptophan. The order of the fields is V gene, J gene, clone size, D gene, CDR3 protein, CDR3 DNA. The D gene is left open where the match is weak. Clone size is stated in some rows and not others, as once, few, many or a class when expanded.

>TRBV15|TRBJ1-2|.|.
CATSRDQNSQTNYGYTF
TGTGCCACCAGCAGAGATCAGAACAGTCAGACTAACTATGGCTACACCTTC
>TRBV27|TRBJ2-7|.|.
CASSLYRGSYEQYF
TGTGCCAGCAGTTTATATCGCGGGTCCTACGAGCAGTACTTC
>TRBV4-3|TRBJ1-2|.|.
CASSREDSDYGYTF
TGCGCCAGCAGCCGAGAAGACAGTGACTATGGCTACACCTTC
>TRBV6-6|TRBJ2-7|.|TRBD1
CASSYTTGVLHEQYF
TGTGCCAGCAGTTACACTACAGGGGTTCTGCACGAGCAGTACTTC
>TRBV13|TRBJ1-6|.|TRBD1
CASSLLRTGDSNSPLHF
TGTGCCAGCAGCTTACTAAGGACAGGGGATAGTAATTCACCCCTCCACTTT
>TRBV6-4|TRBJ2-1|.|.
CASSETSYNEQFF
TGTGCCAGCAGTGAAACATCCTACAATGAGCAGTTCTTC
>TRBV5-1|TRBJ1-5|.|TRBD1
CASSRTGDGNQPQHF
TGCGCCAGCAGCCGGACAGGGGATGGCAATCAGCCCCAGCATTTT
>TRBV27|TRBJ2-5|.|TRBD1
CASSPGQLGTETQYF
TGTGCCAGCAGTCCGGGACAGTTGGGGACGGAGACCCAGTACTTC
>TRBV9|TRBJ2-2|.|.
CASSAGTLNTGELFF
TGTGCCAGCAGCGCCGGGACACTCAACACCGGGGAGCTGTTTTTT
>TRBV19|TRBJ1-2|.|.
CASRGDRRGYTF
TGTGCCAGTAGGGGAGACCGGAGAGGCTACACCTTC
>TRBV11-3|TRBJ2-7|.|.
CASSLDNSYEQYF
TGTGCCAGCAGCTTGGACAACTCCTACGAGCAGTACTTC
>TRBV4-1|TRBJ1-2|once|.
CASSQGISGVASYTF
TGCGCCAGCAGCCAAGGTATTTCGGGGGTTGCGAGCTACACCTTC
>TRBV7-9|TRBJ2-5|.|TRBD1
CASSPRDRGTETQYF
TGTGCCAGCAGCCCACGGGACAGGGGAACGGAGACCCAGTACTTC
>TRBV13|TRBJ2-3|.|.
CASSPSAGRSGTDTQYF
TGTGCCAGCAGCCCTTCGGCGGGGAGGTCGGGCACAGATACGCAGTATTTT
>TRBV6-5|TRBJ1-2|.|.
CASSPGGSGYTF
TGTGCCAGCAGTCCGGGGGGGTCCGGCTACACCTTC
>TRBV7-8|TRBJ1-4|.|TRBD1
CASSLTPSYRGSNEKLFF
TGTGCCAGCAGCTTAACCCCGTCCTACAGGGGATCTAATGAAAAACTGTTTTTT
>TRBV7-8|TRBJ2-1|.|TRBD2
CASSLGLAGSDSYNEQFF
TGTGCCAGCAGCTTAGGTCTAGCGGGGTCGGACTCTTACAATGAGCAGTTCTTC
>TRBV2|TRBJ1-5|.|.
CASSDEGIYSNQPQHF
TGTGCCAGCAGTGACGAGGGCATCTATAGCAATCAGCCCCAGCATTTT
>TRBV4-1|TRBJ2-1|once|TRBD1
CASSRGTGDHNEQFF
TGCGCCAGCAGCAGAGGGACAGGGGATCACAATGAGCAGTTCTTC
>TRBV9|TRBJ2-3|.|.
CASSVDREDTQYF
TGTGCCAGCAGCGTAGATAGAGAAGATACGCAGTATTTT
>TRBV3-1/TRBV3-2|TRBJ1-5|.|TRBD1
CASSQDPVSGGFRQPQHF
TGTGCCAGCAGCCAAGATCCGGTGTCAGGGGGCTTTCGTCAGCCCCAGCATTTT